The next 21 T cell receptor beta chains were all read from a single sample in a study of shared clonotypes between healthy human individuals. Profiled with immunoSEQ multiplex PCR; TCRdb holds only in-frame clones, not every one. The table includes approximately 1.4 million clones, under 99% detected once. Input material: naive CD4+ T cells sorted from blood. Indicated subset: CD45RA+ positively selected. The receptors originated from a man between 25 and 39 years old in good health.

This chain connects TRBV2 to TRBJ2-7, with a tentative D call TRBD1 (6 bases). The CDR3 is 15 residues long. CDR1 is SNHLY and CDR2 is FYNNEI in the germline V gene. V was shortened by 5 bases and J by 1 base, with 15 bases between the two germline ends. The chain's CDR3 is CASSPGATASYEQYF. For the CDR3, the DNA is TGTGCCAGCAGTCCAGGGGCTACTGCTTCCTACGAGCAGTACTTC.

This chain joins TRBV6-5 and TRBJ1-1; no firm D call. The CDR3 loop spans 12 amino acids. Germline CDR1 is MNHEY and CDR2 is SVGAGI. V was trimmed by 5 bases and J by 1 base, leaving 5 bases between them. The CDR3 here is CASSRSNTEAFF. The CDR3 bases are TGTGCCAGCAGTCGTTCGAACACTGAAGCTTTCTTT.

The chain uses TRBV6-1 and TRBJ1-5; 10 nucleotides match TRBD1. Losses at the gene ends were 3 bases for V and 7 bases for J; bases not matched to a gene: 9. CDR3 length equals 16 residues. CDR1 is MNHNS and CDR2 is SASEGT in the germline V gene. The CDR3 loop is CASSDATGTGAQPQHF. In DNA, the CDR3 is TGTGCCAGCAGTGACGCTACCGGGACAGGGGCCCAGCCCCAGCATTTT.

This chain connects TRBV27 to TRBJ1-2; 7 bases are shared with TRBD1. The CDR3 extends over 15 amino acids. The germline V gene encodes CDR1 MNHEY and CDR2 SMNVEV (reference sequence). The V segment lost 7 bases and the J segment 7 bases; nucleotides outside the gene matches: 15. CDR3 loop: CASTHMTGNFGGYTF. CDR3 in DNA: TGTGCCAGCACCCACATGACAGGGAATTTCGGTGGCTACACCTTC.

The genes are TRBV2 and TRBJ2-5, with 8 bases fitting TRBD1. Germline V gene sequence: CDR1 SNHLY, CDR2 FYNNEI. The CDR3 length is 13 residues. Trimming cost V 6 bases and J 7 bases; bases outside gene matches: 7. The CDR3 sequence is CASRGGTGRTQYF. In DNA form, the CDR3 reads TGTGCCAGCAGAGGCGGGACAGGACGGACCCAGTACTTC. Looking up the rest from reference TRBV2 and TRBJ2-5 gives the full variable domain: EPEVTQTPSHQVTQMGQEVILRCVPISNHLYFYWYRQILGQKVEFLVSFYNNEISEKSEIFDDQFSVERPDGSNFTLKIRSTKLEDSAMYFCASRGGTGRTQYFGPGTRLLVL.

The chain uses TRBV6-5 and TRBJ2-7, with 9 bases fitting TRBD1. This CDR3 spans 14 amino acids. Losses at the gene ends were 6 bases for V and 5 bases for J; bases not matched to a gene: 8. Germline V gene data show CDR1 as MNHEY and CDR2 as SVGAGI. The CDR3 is CASSRARTGDEQYF. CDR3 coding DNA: TGTGCCAGCAGCCGAGCCCGGACAGGGGACGAGCAGTACTTC.

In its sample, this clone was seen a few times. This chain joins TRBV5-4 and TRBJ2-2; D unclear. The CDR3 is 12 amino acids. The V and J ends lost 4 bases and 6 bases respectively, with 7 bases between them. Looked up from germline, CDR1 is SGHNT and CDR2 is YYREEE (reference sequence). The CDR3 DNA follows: TGTGCCAGCAGCCCGATGTCCGGGGAGCTGTTTTTT. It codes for CASSPMSGELFF.

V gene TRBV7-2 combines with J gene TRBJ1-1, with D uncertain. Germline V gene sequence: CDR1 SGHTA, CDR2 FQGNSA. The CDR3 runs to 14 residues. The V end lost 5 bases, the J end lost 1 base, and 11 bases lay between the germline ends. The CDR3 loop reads CASSLTGRNTEAFF. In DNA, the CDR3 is TGTGCCAGCAGCCTGACCGGGAGGAACACTGAAGCTTTCTTT.

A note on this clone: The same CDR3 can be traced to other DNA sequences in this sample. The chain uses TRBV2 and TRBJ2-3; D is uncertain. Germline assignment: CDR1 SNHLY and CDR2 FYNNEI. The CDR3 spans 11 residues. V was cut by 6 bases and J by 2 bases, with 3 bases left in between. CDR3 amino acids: CASSPTDTQYF. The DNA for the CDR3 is TGTGCCAGCAGCCCCACAGATACGCAGTATTTT. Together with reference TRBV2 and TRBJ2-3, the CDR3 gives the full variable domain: EPEVTQTPSHQVTQMGQEVILRCVPISNHLYFYWYRQILGQKVEFLVSFYNNEISEKSEIFDDQFSVERPDGSNFTLKIRSTKLEDSAMYFCASSPTDTQYFGPGTRLTVL.

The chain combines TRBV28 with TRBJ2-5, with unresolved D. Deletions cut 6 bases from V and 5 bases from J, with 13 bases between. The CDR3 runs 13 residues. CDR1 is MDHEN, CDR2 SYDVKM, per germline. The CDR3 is CASRLRVLETQYF. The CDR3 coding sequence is TGTGCCAGCAGGCTAAGGGTACTGGAGACCCAGTACTTC.

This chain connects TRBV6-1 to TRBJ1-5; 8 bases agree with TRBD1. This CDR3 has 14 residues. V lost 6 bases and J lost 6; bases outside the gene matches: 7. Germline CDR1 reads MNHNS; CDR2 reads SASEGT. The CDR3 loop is CASRGQGRTQPQHF. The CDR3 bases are TGTGCCAGCAGAGGACAGGGTAGGACTCAGCCCCAGCATTTT.

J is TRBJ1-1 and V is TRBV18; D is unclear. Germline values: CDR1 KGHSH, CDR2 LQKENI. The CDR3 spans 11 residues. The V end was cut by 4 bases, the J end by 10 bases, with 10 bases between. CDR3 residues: CASSQSEGAFF. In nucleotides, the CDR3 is TGTGCCAGCTCACAGAGCGAAGGAGCTTTCTTT.

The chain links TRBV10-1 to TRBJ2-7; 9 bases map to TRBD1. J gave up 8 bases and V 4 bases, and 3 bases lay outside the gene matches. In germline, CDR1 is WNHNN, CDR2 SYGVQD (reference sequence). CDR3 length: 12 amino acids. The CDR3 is CASSAGQGQQYF. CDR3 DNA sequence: TGCGCCAGCAGTGCTGGACAGGGGCAGCAGTACTTC.

Here the CDR3 DNA reads TGTGCCAGCAGTATAAAGCGGGCGGACACCGGGGAGCTGTTTTTT. This codes for CASSIKRADTGELFF. This chain uses TRBV2 with TRBJ2-2; a weak D match, TRBD2 (6 bases). In germline, CDR1 is SNHLY, CDR2 FYNNEI. The CDR3 is made up of 15 amino acids. Trimming pared 5 bases from V and 3 bases from J, leaving 13 bases between.

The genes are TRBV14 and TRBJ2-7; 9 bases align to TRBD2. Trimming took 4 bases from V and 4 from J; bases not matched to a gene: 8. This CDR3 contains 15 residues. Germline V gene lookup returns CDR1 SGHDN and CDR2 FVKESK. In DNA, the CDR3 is TGTGCCAGCAGCCCCATAGCGGGAGATCGGTACGAGCAGTACTTC. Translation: CASSPIAGDRYEQYF. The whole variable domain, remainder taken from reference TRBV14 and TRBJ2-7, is EAGVTQFPSHSVIEKGQTVTLRCDPISGHDNLYWYRRVMGKEIKFLLHFVKESKQDESGMPNNRFLAERTGGTYSTLKVQPAELEDSGVYFCASSPIAGDRYEQYFGPGTRLTVT.

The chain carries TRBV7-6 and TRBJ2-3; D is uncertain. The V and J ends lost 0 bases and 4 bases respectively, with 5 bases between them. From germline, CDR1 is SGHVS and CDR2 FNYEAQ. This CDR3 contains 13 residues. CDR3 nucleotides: TGTGCCAGCAGCTTAGCCCCGCCAGATACGCAGTATTTT. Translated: CASSLAPPDTQYF.

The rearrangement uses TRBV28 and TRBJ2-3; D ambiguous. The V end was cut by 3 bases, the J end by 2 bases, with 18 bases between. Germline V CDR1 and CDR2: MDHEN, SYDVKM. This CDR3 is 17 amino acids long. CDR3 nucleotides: TGTGCCAGCAGTTTGAGCGCCCCGGGCCAGACCACAGATACGCAGTATTTT. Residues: CASSLSAPGQTTDTQYF. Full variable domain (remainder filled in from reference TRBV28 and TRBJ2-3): DVKVTQSSRYLVKRTGEKVFLECVQDMDHENMFWYRQDPGLGLRLIYFSYDVKMKEKGDIPEGYSVSREKKERFSLILESASTNQTSMYLCASSLSAPGQTTDTQYFGPGTRLTVL.

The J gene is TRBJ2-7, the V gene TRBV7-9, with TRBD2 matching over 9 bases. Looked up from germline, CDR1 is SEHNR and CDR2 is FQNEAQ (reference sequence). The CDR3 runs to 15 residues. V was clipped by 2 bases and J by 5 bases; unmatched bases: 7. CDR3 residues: CASSLRASGINEQYF. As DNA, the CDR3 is TGTGCCAGCAGCTTACGGGCTAGCGGGATCAACGAGCAGTACTTC.

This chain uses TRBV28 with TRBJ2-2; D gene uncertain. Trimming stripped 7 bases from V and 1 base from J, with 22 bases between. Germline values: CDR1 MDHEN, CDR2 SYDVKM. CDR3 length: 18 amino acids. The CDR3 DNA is TGTGCCAGCACTCAACTTGGAGTGTGGCAGGTGAACACCGGGGAGCTGTTTTTT. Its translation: CASTQLGVWQVNTGELFF.

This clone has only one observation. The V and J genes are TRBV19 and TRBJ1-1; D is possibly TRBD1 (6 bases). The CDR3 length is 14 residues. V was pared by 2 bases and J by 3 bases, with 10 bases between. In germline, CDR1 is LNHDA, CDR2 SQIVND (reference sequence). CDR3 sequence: CASSITGRDTEAFF. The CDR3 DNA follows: TGTGCCAGTAGTATAACAGGGCGGGACACTGAAGCTTTCTTT.

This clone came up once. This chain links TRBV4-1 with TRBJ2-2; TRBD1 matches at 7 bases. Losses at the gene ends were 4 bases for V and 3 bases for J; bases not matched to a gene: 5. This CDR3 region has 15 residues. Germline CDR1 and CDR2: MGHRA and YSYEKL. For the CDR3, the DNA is TGCGCCAGCAGCCTGGTCCAGGGGGACACCGGGGAGCTGTTTTTT. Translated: CASSLVQGDTGELFF.